This paragraph covers one TCR beta chain sequence. What it binds is not known. The PCR made use of 60 Vbeta and 13 Jbeta primers. This table comes from immunoSEQ multiplex PCR, and its TCRdb copy is limited to in-frame clones, with some not included. The listing contains 50,000 to 60,000 clones. These data originate in a study of cytomegalovirus exposure and HLA in healthy donors. Study-wide points: Some V segments could not be told apart, so they were left out, TRBV6-2 and TRBV6-3 among them. TCR beta V- and J-gene trimming was later associated with a missense DCLRE1C variant. Analysis performed later found roughly 17,000 TCR beta sequences associated with HLA alleles at 0.05 false discovery rate. The study designated 164 TCR beta chains cytomegalovirus-associated.

Trimming took off 1 base at V and 8 bases at J, with 11 bases between the two ends. The CDR3 is 13 amino acids. The germline CDR1 and CDR2 sequences are MGHRA and YSYEKL. The sample comprised PBMCs. The chain employs TRBV4-1 and TRBJ1-2; possible D gene TRBD1, 6 bases. This TCR derives from a woman in her forties or fifties in good health and CMV-seropositive. The CDR3 is CASSQAGVSGYTF. CDR3 sequence (DNA): TGCGCCAGCAGCCAAGCAGGGGTCTCAGGCTACACCTTC.